This record looks at one TCR beta chain sequence and its context. What it binds is not known. With a much larger clone just one base away, this may be a read error. Before thyroid surgery, none of the patients had received any treatment. This sample was taken from a study of metastatic and nonmetastatic thyroid tumors. Study in general: Repertoires of blood and of tissue (tumor or nodule) from malignant and benign thyroid patients were compared.

Germline assignment: CDR1 SNHLY and CDR2 FYNNEI. This CDR3 has 14 amino acids. The ends were cut back, 7 bases at V and 4 bases at J, with 16 bases in the middle. Study processing details: What underpinned the distant-metastasis classifier for papillary thyroid cancer was the set of CDR3 differences across clinicopathological groups. Using MiXCR, TCRdb reanalyzed the PCR reads. It is TCRdb's table, rather than the study itself, that gives the V and J calls and clone size. Among tens of thousands of clones listed, approximately 13% were seen once. Whole-study findings and limits: TCR beta diversity was reportedly significantly higher in malignant thyroid tumors than benign nodules, in blood and tumor.

The chain joins TRBV2 to TRBJ2-5, with a tentative D call TRBD2 (6 bases). The material sequenced was tumor tissue. This TCR was sampled from a female donor with papillary thyroid cancer or a benign thyroid nodule (not recorded which). Some clones in this sample may be carry-over from other donors' samples. This CDR3 is CASIRRDQAETQYF. The DNA for the CDR3 is TGTGCCAGCATAAGGCGGGATCAGGCAGAGACCCAGTACTTC.